This passage covers 6 T cell receptor beta chains from one sample sequenced in a study of control samples from healthy donors and cancer patients. Profiled with immunoSEQ multiplex PCR; TCRdb holds only in-frame clones, not every one. The data show about 54,000 clones, approximately 96% seen once. The material sequenced was blood. The receptors shown here come from a woman aged 25 to 45 in good health.

The J gene is TRBJ2-3, the V gene TRBV2; D may be TRBD1 or TRBD2 (5 bases each). Trimming took 5 bases from V and 9 from J, leaving 9 bases between them. Germline lookup yields CDR1 SNHLY and CDR2 FYNNEI. This CDR3 is 11 amino acids long. The DNA of the CDR3 is TGTGCCAGCAGTAACCGGGACACGCAGTATTTT. Translating it yields CASSNRDTQYF. Combining the CDR3 with reference TRBV2 and TRBJ2-3 gives the whole variable domain EPEVTQTPSHQVTQMGQEVILRCVPISNHLYFYWYRQILGQKVEFLVSFYNNEISEKSEIFDDQFSVERPDGSNFTLKIRSTKLEDSAMYFCASSNRDTQYFGPGTRLTVL.

The V gene is TRBV4-1, the J gene TRBJ2-7, with D possibly matching TRBD2 (5 bases). Germline values: CDR1 MGHRA, CDR2 YSYEKL. CDR3 length: 16 amino acids. Between the trimmed V and J ends, which lost 0 bases and 0 bases, there was a span of 12 bases. CDR3 residues: CASSQEDGVLSYEQYF. As DNA, the CDR3 is TGCGCCAGCAGCCAAGAAGACGGGGTTCTCTCCTACGAGCAGTACTTC.

Concerning this clone itself: The conserved closing phenylalanine or tryptophan is absent in this CDR3, likely reflecting a read error. The DNA is omitted, as the CDR3 cannot be located on it reliably, and the CDR3 follows TCRdb's listing. V gene TRBV9 combines with J gene TRBJ2-6; the table calls TRBD1, which could not be checked here. Germline V gene sequence: CDR1 SGDLS, CDR2 YYNGEE. From its first to its last residue, the CDR3 has 10 amino acids. CDR3: CASRGTGVII.

This chain connects TRBV2 to TRBJ1-3; 10 positions agree with TRBD1. Germline CDR1 SNHLY, CDR2 FYNNEI. The CDR3 sequence is 15 residues long. Trimming cost V 5 bases and J 2 bases; bases outside gene matches: 3. Written as DNA, the CDR3 is TGTGCCAGCAGTTTCGGGACAGGGGCTGGAAACACCATATATTTT. This gives the protein CASSFGTGAGNTIYF.

This clone was picked up one time. The genes are TRBV7-2 and TRBJ2-7, with D maybe TRBD2 (7 bases). V dropped 1 base and J dropped 6 bases, with 16 bases sitting between them. The V gene's germline CDR1 is SGHTA and CDR2 FQGNSA. The CDR3 runs to 15 residues. CDR3 residues: CASSLGGGGGFEQYF. The CDR3 region has the DNA TGTGCCAGCAGCTTAGGAGGGGGAGGGGGGTTCGAGCAGTACTTC. The variable domain in full, completed from reference TRBV7-2 and TRBJ2-7, reads GAGVSQSPSNKVTEKGKDVELRCDPISGHTALYWYRQSLGQGLEFLIYFQGNSAPDKSGLPSDRFSAERTGGSVSTLTIQRTQQEDSAVYLCASSLGGGGGFEQYFGPGTRLTVT.

The V gene is TRBV6-2 or TRBV6-3, the J gene TRBJ2-1; D not certain. With 2 bases removed from V and 9 bases from J, the gap between germline ends came to 14 bases. Germline CDR1 reads MNHEY; CDR2 reads SVGEGT. The CDR3 is 14 amino acids. CDR3 region: CASSYQRAVGEQFF. DNA of the CDR3: TGTGCCAGCAGTTACCAACGGGCAGTGGGTGAGCAGTTCTTC.